The clone carrying this TCR beta chain was seen ten or more times. Antigen unknown. Molecular barcoding with unique molecular identifiers was used for the TCRbeta library. In TCRdb, the PCR reads were re-called with MiXCR into one record per CDR3 protein. The sample shows 30,000 or so distinct CDR3 sequences, over 6.5% of them seen only once. The CDR3 has 16 residues. Looked up from germline, CDR1 is SGHTA and CDR2 is FQGNSA. Trimming cost V 4 bases and J 4 bases, with 17 bases left between them. These data belong to a study of T-cell reconstitution after alpha-beta-depleted transplantation in children. Study outcomes and limitations: After one year, T-cell counts and TCRbeta diversity mostly came from new T cells. Where some patients showed high TCRbeta diversity at day 60, it came from recipient T cells and thymic progenitors that had survived. In patients about two months after transplant, alpha-beta T cells reportedly arose from several hundred expanded graft clones.

The chain links TRBV7-2 to TRBJ2-1, with D maybe TRBD1 (5 bases). This clonotype was sampled from a child less than two years old who had a stem cell transplant for acute myeloid leukemia, so the T cells may come from the graft donor. The source was peripheral blood, collected 60 days after TCRalphabeta/CD19-depleted stem cell transplant. The CDR3 here is CASSSRPTGEYNEQFF. CDR3 sequence (DNA): TGTGCCAGCAGCTCACGCCCCACAGGAGAATACAATGAGCAGTTCTTC.